Listed below are T cell receptor beta chains from one sample, sequenced in a study of T cell repertoires in cytomegalovirus infection. TCRdb independently ran MiXCR on the reads; one entry per CDR3 protein. The sample has roughly 760,000 distinct CDR3 sequences, approximately 34% seen once. What was sequenced was PBMCs. The receptors stem from a human donor in good health (CMV status not recorded). Some clones in this sample may be carry-over from other donors' samples. The CDR3 runs from the conserved cysteine through the conserved F or W.

CDR3 length	V gene	J gene	CDR3 protein
16	TRBV7-9	TRBJ1-2	CASSPRTGRYDYGYTF
16	TRBV28	TRBJ1-1	CASSLSRGEGNTEAFF
16	TRBV7-6	TRBJ1-5	CASSLATWDGYQPQHF
14	TRBV12-3/TRBV12-4	TRBJ1-6	CASSPRGVNSPLHF
15	TRBV29-1	TRBJ2-7	CSVVIRASGSSGQYF
14	TRBV19	TRBJ1-2	CASSIGDLRSGYTF
15	TRBV5-1	TRBJ2-7	CASSPGQGLLYEQYF
17	TRBV7-2	TRBJ2-5	CASSLDGSGRRGETQYF
15	TRBV7-9	TRBJ2-7	CASSPRTGGVHEQYF
16	TRBV2	TRBJ2-5	CASSDWGLAGAETQYF
15	TRBV7-8	TRBJ2-5	CASSADRVWQETQYF
14	TRBV6-1	TRBJ1-2	CASIRGRGNYGYTF
16	TRBV19	TRBJ1-5	CASSILQGVSNQPQHF
12	TRBV29-1	TRBJ2-5	CSVEDLAGAQYF
19	TRBV7-2	TRBJ2-1	CASSLGGPGTGGIYNEQFF
15	TRBV7-9	TRBJ2-1	CASSFPAAGDNEQFF
13	TRBV7-8	TRBJ2-7	CASSSRTGLGQYF
16	TRBV4-2	TRBJ2-3	CASSQVGGSGGDTQYF
17	TRBV28	TRBJ1-5	CASSRGTVRPSNQPQHF
16	TRBV9	TRBJ1-3	CASTGTWTDSGNTIYF
15	TRBV25-1	TRBJ2-3	CASRQQGAGTDTQYF
16	TRBV5-6	TRBJ2-7	CASSSPRTDYSYEQYF
17	TRBV7-9	TRBJ2-5	CASSLEGDSVNQETQYF
16	TRBV15	TRBJ2-5	CATSRDRGPQKETQYF
15	TRBV28	TRBJ2-1	CASSFERLSYNEQFF
17	TRBV2	TRBJ2-3	CASKVWGGITSTDTQYF
14	TRBV12-3/TRBV12-4	TRBJ2-1	CASTPGQGLNEQFF
20	TRBV12-5	TRBJ1-1	CASGSASRDRGRPGDTEAFF
15	TRBV7-2	TRBJ1-6	CASSLLGRDNSPLHF
16	TRBV28	TRBJ1-5	CASSLGQGYSNQPQHF
15	TRBV7-9	TRBJ2-4	CASIKGTGPKNIQYF
12	TRBV20-1	TRBJ1-1	CSATFSNTEAFF